The present entry profiles one TCR beta chain with its context. Caucasian adults living in Nashville, Tennessee, provided all samples. These data are taken from a study of shared clonotypes between healthy human individuals. The repertoire was sequenced with immunoSEQ multiplex PCR; TCRdb's copy has only in-frame clones and lacks some. Of approximately 1.5 million clones listed, 95% to 99% are singletons. The CDR3 totals 15 residues. Germline V gives CDR1 LNHDA, CDR2 SQIVND (reference sequence). The V end lost 7 bases, the J end lost 3 bases, and 15 bases lay between the germline ends. The specimen was naive CD4+ T cells sorted from blood. Described subset: CD45RA+ positively selected. The gene calls are TRBV19 and TRBJ2-2; no clear D. This clonotype was obtained from a man aged 25 to 40 in good health. The CDR3 bases are TGTGCCAGTACCGCGGCACAGCGTCACACCGGGGAGCTGTTTTTT. This gives the protein CASTAAQRHTGELFF.